These T cell receptor beta chains were read from a single sample in a study of cytomegalovirus exposure and HLA in healthy donors. The table came from immunoSEQ multiplex PCR; TCRdb's copy has only in-frame clones and leaves some out. The sample includes under 200,000 clones, about 76% of them seen just once. Sequenced: PBMCs. The source of these receptors is a male donor in good health and CMV-seropositive. CDR3s include the opening cysteine and the closing phenylalanine or tryptophan. D genes are given only for firm matches. Not every row has a clone size; where given, it reads once, few, many or a size class.

NA	once	TRBV4-1	TRBJ2-3	CASSQVGPSGGTDTQYF	TGCGCCAGCAGCCAAGTCGGTCCCTCAGGGGGCACAGATACGCAGTATTTT
TRBD1	NA	TRBV10-3	TRBJ2-7	CAISAGQGAYEQYF	TGTGCCATCAGTGCCGGACAGGGGGCCTACGAGCAGTACTTC
NA	medium-sized	TRBV6-6	TRBJ1-3	CASSYHWEAGNTIYF	TGTGCCAGCAGTTATCACTGGGAGGCTGGAAACACCATATATTTT
TRBD1	NA	TRBV29-1	TRBJ1-1	CSVHTGGNTEAFF	TGCAGCGTACACACAGGGGGGAACACTGAAGCTTTCTTT
NA	once	TRBV6-4	TRBJ2-2	CASSAGQNTGELFF	TGTGCCAGCAGTGCTGGACAAAACACCGGGGAGCTGTTTTTT
TRBD1	NA	TRBV30	TRBJ1-1	CAWSGQGAYTEAFF	TGTGCCTGGAGTGGACAGGGGGCATACACTGAAGCTTTCTTT
TRBD1	NA	TRBV5-1	TRBJ2-3	CASGRGQATDTQYF	TGCGCCAGCGGCAGGGGACAGGCCACAGATACGCAGTATTTT
NA	NA	TRBV9	TRBJ2-3	CASSLNGGGGKSTDTQYF	TGTGCCAGCAGCCTTAATGGGGGGGGCGGGAAGAGCACAGATACGCAGTATTTT
TRBD1	NA	TRBV4-1	TRBJ1-6	CASSQDRGGLGHSPLHF	TGCGCCAGCAGCCAAGATCGAGGGGGCTTGGGGCATTCACCCCTCCACTTT
TRBD2	NA	TRBV7-6	TRBJ2-1	CASSLGTSGGYNEQFF	TGTGCCAGCAGCTTAGGGACTAGCGGGGGGTACAATGAGCAGTTCTTC
NA	NA	TRBV2	TRBJ2-3	CASSEVRSTDTQYF	TGTGCCAGCAGTGAAGTCAGGAGCACAGATACGCAGTATTTT
TRBD2	few	TRBV4-3	TRBJ2-1	CASSQWLAGEVYNEQFF	TGCGCCAGCAGCCAATGGTTAGCGGGGGAGGTCTACAATGAGCAGTTCTTC
NA	NA	TRBV5-1	TRBJ2-7	CASSLKTRVDEQYF	TGCGCCAGCAGCTTGAAAACGCGTGTGGACGAGCAGTACTTC
NA	NA	TRBV7-2	TRBJ2-7	CASRRGRGQHLSYEQYF	TGTGCCAGCCGGAGGGGGAGGGGCCAACATTTATCCTACGAGCAGTACTTC
TRBD2	NA	TRBV29-1	TRBJ2-1	CSVTRGGYNEQFF	TGCAGCGTAACGCGGGGGGGATACAATGAGCAGTTCTTC
TRBD1	NA	TRBV2	TRBJ1-6	CASSIDRVAYNSPLHF	TGTGCCAGCAGTATAGACAGGGTGGCCTATAATTCACCCCTCCACTTT
NA	NA	TRBV30	TRBJ2-7	CAWSGQYYEQYF	TGTGCCTGGTCCGGACAATACTACGAGCAGTACTTC
NA	NA	TRBV5-1	TRBJ1-1	CASSLAEGRNTEAFF	TGCGCCAGCAGCTTGGCCGAGGGTAGGAACACTGAAGCTTTCTTT
NA	NA	TRBV6-1	TRBJ1-4	CASRPLLATNEKLFF	TGTGCCAGCAGGCCTCTACTAGCAACTAATGAAAAACTGTTTTTT
TRBD1	once	TRBV4-3	TRBJ2-7	CASSQDAGTGTYEQYF	TGCGCCAGCAGCCAAGATGCAGGGACAGGTACCTACGAGCAGTACTTC
NA	NA	TRBV6-6	TRBJ1-2	CASRYEGANYGYTF	TGTGCCAGCAGGTACGAGGGAGCTAACTATGGCTACACCTTC
NA	NA	TRBV7-9	TRBJ1-1	CASSFRNTEAFF	TGTGCCAGCAGCTTTCGGAACACTGAAGCTTTCTTT
NA	NA	TRBV7-3	TRBJ1-1	CASSPTGDAEAFF	TGTGCCAGCAGCCCCACGGGGGATGCTGAAGCTTTCTTT
TRBD2	NA	TRBV4-2	TRBJ2-3	CASSQRTSGRGGDTQYF	TGTGCCAGCAGCCAAAGGACTAGCGGGCGGGGTGGAGATACGCAGTATTTT
NA	NA	TRBV7-9	TRBJ1-1	CASTPGRVTEAFF	TGTGCCAGCACTCCAGGCAGGGTTACTGAAGCTTTCTTT
NA	once	TRBV4-2	TRBJ2-3	CASSTETGHLEDTQYF	TGTGCCAGCAGCACCGAAACAGGGCATTTGGAAGATACGCAGTATTTT
TRBD1	NA	TRBV30	TRBJ1-5	CAWSVLGQGVRPQHF	TGTGCCTGGAGTGTACTCGGACAGGGTGTACGGCCCCAGCATTTT
NA	NA	TRBV10-3	TRBJ2-4	CAIGEGVGAKNIQYF	TGTGCCATCGGGGAAGGGGTTGGGGCCAAAAACATTCAGTACTTC
NA	NA	TRBV7-2	TRBJ1-4	CASSSPVGQVYEKLFF	TGTGCCAGCAGCTCCCCGGTTGGGCAGGTCTATGAAAAACTGTTTTTT
NA	NA	TRBV5-1	TRBJ1-1	CASSLGSYMNTEAFF	TGCGCCAGCAGCTTGGGTTCTTACATGAACACTGAAGCTTTCTTT
NA	NA	TRBV6-1	TRBJ1-6	CASSEGRGLNSPLHF	TGTGCCAGCAGTGAGGGCAGGGGTTTGAATTCACCCCTCCACTTT
TRBD1	NA	TRBV19	TRBJ1-5	CASSRNRGTKGRDNQPQHF	TGTGCCAGTAGTAGAAACAGGGGGACTAAAGGTCGGGACAATCAGCCCCAGCATTTT
TRBD2	NA	TRBV13	TRBJ2-5	CASSLVVSGGETQYF	TGTGCCAGCAGCTTAGTGGTTAGCGGGGGCGAGACCCAGTACTTC
NA	NA	TRBV19	TRBJ2-1	CASSIDRDSNFNEQFF	TGTGCCAGTAGTATAGATCGGGACTCAAATTTCAATGAGCAGTTCTTC
TRBD2	NA	TRBV6-5	TRBJ2-3	CASSYSGGGTDTQYF	TGTGCCAGCAGTTATTCGGGGGGAGGCACAGATACGCAGTATTTT